The next 22 T cell receptor beta chains were all read from a single sample in a study of T-cell memory formation after mild COVID-19. TCRdb re-called the 5' RACE reads through MiXCR, storing one row per CDR3 protein. This table holds under 300,000 distinct CDR3 sequences, roughly 18% found once. Sequenced material: PBMCs or a T cell subset sorted from them (not recorded which). These TCRs come from a man between 18 and 35 years old who had mild COVID-19 (a few samples of this study predate the infection). Cell type and time point are not known.

This sequence joins TRBV7-2 and TRBJ2-1, with TRBD2 matching 8 bases. Per germline, CDR1 SGHTA and CDR2 FQGNSA. Trimming cost V 3 bases and J 8 bases; bases outside gene matches: 6. The length of the CDR3 is 14 residues. CDR3 protein: CASSFWRGDYEQFF. CDR3 bases: TGTGCCAGCAGCTTCTGGCGGGGGGATTATGAGCAGTTCTTC. Using reference TRBV7-2 and TRBJ2-1 for the parts outside the CDR3, the full variable domain is GAGVSQSPSNKVTEKGKDVELRCDPISGHTALYWYRQSLGQGLEFLIYFQGNSAPDKSGLPSDRFSAERTGGSVSTLTIQRTQQEDSAVYLCASSFWRGDYEQFFGPGTRLTVL.

The V call is TRBV14, the J call TRBJ2-1; 7 positions match TRBD1. J gave up 10 bases and V 0 bases, and 3 bases lay outside the gene matches. This CDR3 spans 13 amino acids. In germline, CDR1 is SGHDN, CDR2 FVKESK. The CDR3, as DNA: TGTGCCAGCAGCCAAGATGGGGACAGAGAGCAGTTCTTC. Its translation: CASSQDGDREQFF.

This clonotype was seen repeatedly, ten times or more. The chain recombines TRBV9 with TRBJ2-2; no clear D. Germline V gene lookup returns CDR1 SGDLS and CDR2 YYNGEE. The CDR3 sequence is 15 residues long. V was clipped by 0 bases and J by 1 base, with 7 bases between them. DNA of the CDR3: TGTGCCAGCAGCGTAGCCAAGGGGAACACCGGGGAGCTGTTTTTT. Translating gives CASSVAKGNTGELFF.

This clonotype came up a few times. The J gene is TRBJ1-1, the V gene TRBV7-9; D uncertain. The CDR3 is 16 residues long. Trimming removed 2 bases from V and 0 bases from J, with 13 bases in between. Germline V gives CDR1 SEHNR, CDR2 FQNEAQ (reference sequence). The CDR3 is CASSLPSLYLNTEAFF. The CDR3 bases are TGTGCCAGCAGCTTACCGTCACTGTACTTGAACACTGAAGCTTTCTTT.

This clonotype was found a few times. V gene TRBV20-1 combines with J gene TRBJ2-2; D is unclear. Trimming stripped 6 bases from V and 5 bases from J, with 10 bases between. Germline CDR1 DFQATT, CDR2 SNEGSKA (reference sequence). CDR3 length: 12 amino acids. The CDR3 reads CSAFDVTGELFF. CDR3 coding DNA: TGCAGTGCGTTCGACGTAACCGGGGAGCTGTTTTTT.

V is TRBV5-1 and J is TRBJ2-5; D gene uncertain. CDR1 SGHRS and CDR2 YFSETQ come from the germline V gene. The CDR3 totals 11 residues. The V gene lost 3 bases and the J gene lost 7 bases, with 7 bases spanning the gap. The CDR3 nucleotides are TGCGCCAGCAGCTCCCACGGGACCCAGTACTTC. Translation gives CASSSHGTQYF.

The chain uses TRBV4-3 and TRBJ2-3; 10 positions agree with TRBD2. Germline V gene sequence: CDR1 LGHNA, CDR2 YSLEER. Germline trimming cut 0 bases from V and 6 bases from J; bases unmatched to any gene: 9. This CDR3 has 17 amino acids. The CDR3 spells CASSQEKERGGGDTQYF. In nucleotides, the CDR3 is TGCGCCAGCAGCCAAGAGAAGGAGCGGGGGGGCGGTGATACGCAGTATTTT.

In its sample, this clonotype was seen a few times. The chain carries TRBV6-6 and TRBJ2-2; 9 bases match TRBD2. CDR1 is MNHNY and CDR2 is SVGAGI in the germline V gene (reference sequence). V lost 4 bases and J lost 2; bases outside the gene matches: 8. This CDR3 has 17 residues. The CDR3 DNA reads TGTGCCAGCAGTTTCATCGTAGCGGGGGCAAACACCGGGGAGCTGTTTTTT. It is translated as CASSFIVAGANTGELFF.

This chain connects TRBV12-3 or TRBV12-4 to TRBJ1-5, with D possibly matching TRBD1 (5 bases). The ends were cut back, 1 base at V and 0 bases at J, with 10 bases in the middle. The CDR3 spans 16 residues. CDR3 in DNA: TGTGCCAGCAGTTTAGACGGCAGGGTTAGCAATCAGCCCCAGCATTTT. Residues: CASSLDGRVSNQPQHF.

This chain links TRBV7-2 with TRBJ2-6; the D is unclear. CDR3 length equals 14 residues. Between the trimmed V and J ends, which lost 2 bases and 4 bases, there was a span of 6 bases. Germline V gives CDR1 SGHTA, CDR2 FQGNSA. CDR3 coding DNA: TGTGCCAGCAGCTTACGGTTAGGGGCCAACGTCCTGACTTTC. Translation gives CASSLRLGANVLTF.

CDR3 nucleotide sequence: TGTGCCGCAGGCGGGGGGGAAAAAGAGACCCAGTACTTC. Residues: CAAGGGEKETQYF. V usage is TRBV24-1 and J usage is TRBJ2-5, with TRBD2 matching 9 bases. Losses at the gene ends were 12 bases for V and 3 bases for J; bases not matched to a gene: 7. The CDR3 totals 13 residues. Germline V gene data show CDR1 as KGHDR and CDR2 as SFDVKD.

There are a few counts of this clonotype. The chain combines TRBV6-6 with TRBJ1-4, with D unresolved. V shed 6 bases and J shed 6 bases, with 8 bases lying between them. The germline gives CDR1 MNHNY, CDR2 SVGAGI (reference sequence). There are 12 residues in the CDR3. The CDR3 spells CASSQDYEKLFF. Here the CDR3 DNA reads TGTGCCAGCAGCCAGGACTATGAAAAACTGTTTTTT.

This clonotype came up a few times. CDR3 loop: CASSQPRGDAGTEAFF. In nucleotides, the CDR3 is TGCGCCAGCAGCCAGCCCCGGGGAGACGCGGGCACTGAAGCTTTCTTT. This rearrangement joins TRBV4-1 to TRBJ1-1; D is unresolved. Germline V CDR1 and CDR2: MGHRA, YSYEKL. V was trimmed by 3 bases and J by 4 bases, leaving 18 bases between them. The length of the CDR3 is 16 residues.

This clonotype appeared a few times. The gene calls are TRBV7-9 and TRBJ2-2; 9 bases are a match to TRBD1. Germline V gives CDR1 SEHNR, CDR2 FQNEAQ (reference sequence). The trim removed 8 bases at V and 4 bases at J, leaving 8 bases unmatched. The CDR3 runs 15 residues. This chain's CDR3 is CASPRPQGATGELFF. DNA of the CDR3: TGTGCCAGCCCCAGGCCACAGGGGGCCACCGGGGAGCTGTTTTTT.

This clonotype was counted a few times. The chain combines TRBV6-5 with TRBJ1-2, with D possibly being TRBD1 (5 bases). Germline V lookup: CDR1 MNHEY, CDR2 SVGAGI. V was trimmed by 0 bases and J by 3 bases, leaving 8 bases between them. This CDR3 region has 14 residues. The DNA of the CDR3 is TGTGCCAGCAGTTACTCGAAGGGGCACTATGGCTACACCTTC. It yields the protein CASSYSKGHYGYTF.

The chain combines TRBV10-3 with TRBJ1-6; tentatively, D is TRBD1 (5 bases). Trimming left V 0 bases short and J 12 bases short, with 12 bases between. In germline, CDR1 is ENHRY, CDR2 SYGVKD. The CDR3 consists of 14 residues. This CDR3 is CAISESRGLGPLHF. CDR3 sequence (DNA): TGTGCCATCAGTGAGTCGAGGGGCCTGGGACCCCTCCACTTT.

The chain recombines TRBV27 with TRBJ1-2; a possible D gene is TRBD1 (6 bases). The V gene lost 2 bases and the J gene lost 3 bases, with 10 bases spanning the gap. The germline CDR1 and CDR2 sequences are MNHEY and SMNVEV (reference sequence). The CDR3 runs 14 residues. CDR3 protein: CASSLGQGHYGYTF. CDR3 coding DNA: TGTGCCAGCAGTTTAGGGCAGGGGCACTATGGCTACACCTTC.

This clonotype showed up just a few times. The chain joins TRBV6-2 or TRBV6-3 to TRBJ1-5; D unclear. The CDR3 covers 14 residues. The germline gives CDR1 MNHEY, CDR2 SVGEGT. V lost 0 bases to trimming and J lost 9 bases, with 12 bases between them. Here the CDR3 reads CASSYSGWARPQHF. The CDR3 nucleotides read TGTGCCAGCAGTTACTCGGGTTGGGCACGGCCCCAGCATTTT.

The V gene is TRBV5-1, the J gene TRBJ2-1, with 9 nucleotides matching TRBD2. Per the germline V gene, CDR1 is SGHRS and CDR2 is YFSETQ. The V and J ends lost 6 bases and 0 bases, in that order; junction bases with no gene match: 7. The CDR3 runs 16 residues. CDR3 loop: CASTLKAGGSYNEQFF. The CDR3 DNA reads as TGCGCCAGCACCCTCAAAGCGGGGGGCTCCTACAATGAGCAGTTCTTC.

This chain links TRBV6-2 or TRBV6-3 with TRBJ2-3, with no clear D. Per germline, CDR1 MNHEY and CDR2 SVGEGT. The CDR3 consists of 13 residues. The V gene lost 2 bases and the J gene lost 2 bases, with 5 bases spanning the gap. The CDR3 DNA reads TGTGCCAGCAGTTACGTTTTCACAGATACGCAGTATTTT. Translating it yields CASSYVFTDTQYF.

The chain couples TRBV7-6 to TRBJ2-5; no reliable D call. V lost 1 base and J 4 bases, leaving 13 bases between the germline ends. CDR1 SGHVS and CDR2 FNYEAQ come from the germline V gene. The length of the CDR3 is 15 residues. CDR3 DNA sequence: TGTGCCAGCAGCTTAGGCTACAGCCCGGGAGAGACCCAGTACTTC. It translates to CASSLGYSPGETQYF.

The chain has TRBV4-1 and TRBJ2-1; 11 bases are a match to TRBD2. Germline lookup yields CDR1 MGHRA and CDR2 YSYEKL. V trimming: 2 bases; J trimming: 4 bases; junction bases outside the gene matches: 1. The CDR3 contains 15 residues. CDR3 loop: CASSQRLAGYNEQFF. The CDR3 DNA is TGCGCCAGCAGCCAACGACTAGCGGGGTACAATGAGCAGTTCTTC.